This T cell receptor (beta chain) was sequenced during a study of blood T cell repertoires in COVID-19. Donors of Cohort 3 who recovered were those that had two negative PCRs, clearance, or symptom resolution. In the authors' methods: The authors estimated nucleated cell counts from reference gene primer amplification. The method was immunoSEQ multiplex PCR; TCRdb's version includes in-frame clones alone and lacks a portion of them. That table supplies the V and J calls and clone size; D and trimming were determined from the DNA. The repertoire holds over 250,000 clones, about 93% seen once, with roughly 1.1% in the top ten. Looked up from germline, CDR1 is MDHEN and CDR2 is SYDVKM. This CDR3 spans 15 amino acids. The V and J ends lost 3 bases and 6 bases respectively, with 12 bases between them.

The sequencing input was PBMCs or T cells enriched from blood (not recorded which). V usage is TRBV28 and J usage is TRBJ1-6, with D hard to call. The receptor was derived from a woman under 40 who had recovered from COVID-19. The CDR3 region has the DNA TGTGCCAGCAGTTTTATCGCCCGGAGTAATTCACCCCTCCACTTT. Protein product: CASSFIARSNSPLHF.